These 4 T cell receptor beta chains originate from one sample sequenced in a study of CD4+ T cells in melanoma (dated by TCRdb to 2022 to 2024). The library was built by means of the immunoSEQ multiplex PCR assay. The table comes from immuneACCESS by way of TCRdb, which keeps in-frame sequences with V and J called. Part of the clones is missing from these tables; in studies checked, under half for an unresolved V gene and the rest for unknown reasons. The table for this sample lists about 5,700 clones; just under 70% of them were counted only once. The ten largest make up roughly a quarter of the sample. Material: cells from a culture (not recorded whether cultured in vitro). The source is a human donor with melanoma.

A few counts support this clone. V usage is TRBV7-3 and J usage is TRBJ2-2, with 11 bases that match TRBD1. Looked up from germline, CDR1 is SGHTA and CDR2 is FQGTGA. The CDR3 contains 15 residues. V was pared by 4 bases and J by 6 bases, with 4 bases of the junction left unmatched. The CDR3 DNA follows: TGTGCCAGCAGCTCTCCGGGACAGGGGGCCGGGGAGCTGTTTTTT. This sequence encodes CASSSPGQGAGELFF.

This chain uses TRBV28 with TRBJ2-1; D unclear. Germline loops: CDR1 MDHEN, CDR2 SYDVKM. Trimming took 2 bases from V and 7 from J, leaving 3 bases between them. The CDR3 extends over 11 amino acids. The CDR3 DNA follows: TGTGCCAGCAGTTTAGTGAATGAGCAGTTCTTC. Translation gives CASSLVNEQFF. Full variable domain (remainder filled in from reference TRBV28 and TRBJ2-1): DVKVTQSSRYLVKRTGEKVFLECVQDMDHENMFWYRQDPGLGLRLIYFSYDVKMKEKGDIPEGYSVSREKKERFSLILESASTNQTSMYLCASSLVNEQFFGPGTRLTVL.

In its sample, this clone was seen a few times. The chain recombines TRBV28 with TRBJ2-3; TRBD2 might be the D (6 bases). This CDR3 comprises 16 residues. Per germline, CDR1 MDHEN and CDR2 SYDVKM. V gave up 5 bases and J gave up 2 bases, with 17 bases separating them. The DNA for the CDR3 is TGTGCCAGCAGTCCTCCGGACTACGGGGACACAGATACGCAGTATTTT. It codes for CASSPPDYGDTDTQYF.

The chain uses TRBV19 and TRBJ1-2; D gene ambiguous. Per germline, CDR1 LNHDA and CDR2 SQIVND (reference sequence). The V end lost 7 bases, the J end lost 4 bases, and 13 bases lay between the germline ends. This CDR3 spans 13 amino acids. The CDR3 sequence is CASINGFGYGYTF. CDR3 nucleotides: TGTGCCAGTATAAATGGGTTCGGCTATGGCTACACCTTC.